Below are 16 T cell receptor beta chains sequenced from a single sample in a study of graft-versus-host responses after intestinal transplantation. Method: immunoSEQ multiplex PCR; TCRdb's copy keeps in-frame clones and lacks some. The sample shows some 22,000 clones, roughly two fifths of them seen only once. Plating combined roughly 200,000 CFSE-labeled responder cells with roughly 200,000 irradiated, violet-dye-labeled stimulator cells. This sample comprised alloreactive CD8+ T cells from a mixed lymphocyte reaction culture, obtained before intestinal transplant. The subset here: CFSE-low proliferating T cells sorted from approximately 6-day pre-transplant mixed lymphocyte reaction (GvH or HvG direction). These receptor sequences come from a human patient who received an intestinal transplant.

CDR3 nucleotides: TGTGCCAGCAGCTCGCGACCAAACATTCAGTACTTC. Translated: CASSSRPNIQYF. V gene TRBV7-9 combines with J gene TRBJ2-4, with unresolved D. Trimming took off 4 bases at V and 6 bases at J, with 7 bases between the two ends. The germline CDR1 and CDR2 sequences are SEHNR and FQNEAQ (reference sequence). The CDR3 has 12 amino acids.

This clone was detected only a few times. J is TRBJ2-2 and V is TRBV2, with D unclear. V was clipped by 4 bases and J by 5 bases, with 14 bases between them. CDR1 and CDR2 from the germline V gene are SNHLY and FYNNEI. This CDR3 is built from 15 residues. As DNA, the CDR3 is TGTGCCAGCAGTGGTGACTCCTGGAAAACCGGGGAGCTGTTTTTT. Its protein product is CASSGDSWKTGELFF. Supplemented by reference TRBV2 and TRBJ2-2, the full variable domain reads EPEVTQTPSHQVTQMGQEVILRCVPISNHLYFYWYRQILGQKVEFLVSFYNNEISEKSEIFDDQFSVERPDGSNFTLKIRSTKLEDSAMYFCASSGDSWKTGELFFGEGSRLTVL.

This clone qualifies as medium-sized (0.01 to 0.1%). CDR3 residues: CAISGAGYNEQFF. CDR3 coding DNA: TGTGCCATCAGTGGGGCGGGCTACAATGAGCAGTTCTTC. This rearrangement joins TRBV10-3 to TRBJ2-1; tentatively, D is TRBD2 (5 bases). Germline V gives CDR1 ENHRY, CDR2 SYGVKD. The germline V and J ends were trimmed by 4 bases and 3 bases, with 7 bases remaining between them. This CDR3 is 13 amino acids long.

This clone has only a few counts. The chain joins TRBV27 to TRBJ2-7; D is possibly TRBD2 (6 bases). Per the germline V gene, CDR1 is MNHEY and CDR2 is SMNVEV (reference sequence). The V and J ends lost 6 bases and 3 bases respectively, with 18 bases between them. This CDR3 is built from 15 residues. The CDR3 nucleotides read TGTGCCAGCAGCTACGGGAGTACCGGATTCTACGAGCAGTACTTC. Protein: CASSYGSTGFYEQYF.

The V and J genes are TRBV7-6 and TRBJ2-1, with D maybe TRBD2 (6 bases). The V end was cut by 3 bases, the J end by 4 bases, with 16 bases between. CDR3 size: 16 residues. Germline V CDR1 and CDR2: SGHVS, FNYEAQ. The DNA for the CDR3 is TGTGCCAGCAGCTTGGGCGAGGGACTGAAATACAATGAGCAGTTCTTC. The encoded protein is CASSLGEGLKYNEQFF.

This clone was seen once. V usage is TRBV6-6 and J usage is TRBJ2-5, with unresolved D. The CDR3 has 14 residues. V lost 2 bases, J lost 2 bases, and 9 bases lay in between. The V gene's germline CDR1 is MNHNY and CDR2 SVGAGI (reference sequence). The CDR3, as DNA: TGTGCCAGCAGTTACCTAACATCTCAAGAGACCCAGTACTTC. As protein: CASSYLTSQETQYF.

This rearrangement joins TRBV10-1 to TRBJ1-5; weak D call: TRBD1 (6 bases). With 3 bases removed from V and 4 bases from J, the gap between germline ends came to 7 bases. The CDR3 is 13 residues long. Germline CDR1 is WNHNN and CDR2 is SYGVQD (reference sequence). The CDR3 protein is CASSDTGNQPQHF. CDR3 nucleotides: TGCGCCAGCAGTGATACAGGGAATCAGCCCCAGCATTTT.

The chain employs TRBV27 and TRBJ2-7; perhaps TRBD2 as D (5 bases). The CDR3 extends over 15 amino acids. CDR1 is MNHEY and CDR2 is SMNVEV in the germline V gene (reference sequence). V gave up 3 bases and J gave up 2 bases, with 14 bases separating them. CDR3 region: CASSFTRGFTYEQYF. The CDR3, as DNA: TGTGCCAGCAGTTTTACCCGGGGTTTCACCTACGAGCAGTACTTC.

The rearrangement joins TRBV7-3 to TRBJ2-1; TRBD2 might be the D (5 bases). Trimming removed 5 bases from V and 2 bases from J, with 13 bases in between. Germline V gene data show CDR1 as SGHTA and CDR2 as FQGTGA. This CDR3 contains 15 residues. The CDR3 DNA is TGTGCCAGCAGCCCCGCATCCGGGACCTACAATGAGCAGTTCTTC. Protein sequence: CASSPASGTYNEQFF. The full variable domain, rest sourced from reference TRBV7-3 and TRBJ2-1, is GAGVSQTPSNKVTEKGKYVELRCDPISGHTALYWYRQSLGQGPEFLIYFQGTGAADDSGLPNDRFFAVRPEGSVSTLKIQRTERGDSAVYLCASSPASGTYNEQFFGPGTRLTVL.

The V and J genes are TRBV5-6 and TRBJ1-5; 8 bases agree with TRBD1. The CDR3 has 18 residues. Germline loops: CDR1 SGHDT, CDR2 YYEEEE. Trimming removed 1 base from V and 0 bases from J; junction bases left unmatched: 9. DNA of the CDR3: TGTGCCAGCAGCTTGTTAGGGACAGGCCTTTATAGCAATCAGCCCCAGCATTTT. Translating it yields CASSLLGTGLYSNQPQHF.

The CDR3 protein is CASSIGSSYEQYF. CDR3 nucleotides: TGTGCCAGTAGTATCGGGAGCTCCTACGAGCAGTACTTC. The chain is built from TRBV19 and TRBJ2-7; tentative D call: TRBD2 (6 bases). CDR1 LNHDA and CDR2 SQIVND come from the germline V gene (reference sequence). This CDR3 region has 13 residues. V was shortened by 3 bases and J by 0 bases, with 6 bases between the two germline ends.

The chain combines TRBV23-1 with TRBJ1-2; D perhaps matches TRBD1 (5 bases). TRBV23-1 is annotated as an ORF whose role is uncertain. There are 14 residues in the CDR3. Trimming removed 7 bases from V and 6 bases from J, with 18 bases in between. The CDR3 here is CASNLERGADGYTF. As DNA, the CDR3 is TGCGCCAGCAACCTCGAGCGAGGGGCTGATGGCTACACCTTC.

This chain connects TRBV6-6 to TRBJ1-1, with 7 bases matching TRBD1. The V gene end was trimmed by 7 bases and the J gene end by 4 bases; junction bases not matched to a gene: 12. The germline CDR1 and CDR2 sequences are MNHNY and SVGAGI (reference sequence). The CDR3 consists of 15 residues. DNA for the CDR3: TGTGCCAGCAAGTACAGGGGAGTAAAGACCACTGAAGCTTTCTTT. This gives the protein CASKYRGVKTTEAFF.

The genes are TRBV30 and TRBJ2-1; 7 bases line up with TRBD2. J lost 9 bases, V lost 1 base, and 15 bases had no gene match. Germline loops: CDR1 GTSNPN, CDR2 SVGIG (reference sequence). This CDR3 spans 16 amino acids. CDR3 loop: CAWSGSSRGSKVEQFF. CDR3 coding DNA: TGTGCCTGGAGTGGTTCCTCTCGCGGGAGTAAGGTTGAGCAGTTCTTC.

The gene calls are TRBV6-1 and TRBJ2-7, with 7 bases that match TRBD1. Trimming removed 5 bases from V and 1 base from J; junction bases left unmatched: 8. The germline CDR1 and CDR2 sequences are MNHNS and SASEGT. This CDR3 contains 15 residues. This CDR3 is CASSSRTGPSYEQYF. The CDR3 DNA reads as TGTGCCAGCAGTTCACGGACAGGCCCATCCTACGAGCAGTACTTC.

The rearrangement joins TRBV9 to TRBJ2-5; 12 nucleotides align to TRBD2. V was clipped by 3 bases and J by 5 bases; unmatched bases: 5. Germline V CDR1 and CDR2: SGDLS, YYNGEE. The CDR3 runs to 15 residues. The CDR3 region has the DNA TGTGCCAGCAGCGAGACTAGCGGGGGATGGGAGACCCAGTACTTC. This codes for CASSETSGGWETQYF.